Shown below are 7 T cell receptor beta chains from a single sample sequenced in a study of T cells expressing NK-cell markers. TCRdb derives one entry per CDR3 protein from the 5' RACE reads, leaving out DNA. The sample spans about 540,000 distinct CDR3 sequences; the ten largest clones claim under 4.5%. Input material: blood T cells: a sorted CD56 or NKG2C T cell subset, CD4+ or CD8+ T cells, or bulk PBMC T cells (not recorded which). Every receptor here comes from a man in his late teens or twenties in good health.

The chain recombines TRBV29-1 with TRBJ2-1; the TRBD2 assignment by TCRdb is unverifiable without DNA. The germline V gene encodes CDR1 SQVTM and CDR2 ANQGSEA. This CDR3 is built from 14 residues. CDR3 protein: CSEGPGLGVNEQFF.

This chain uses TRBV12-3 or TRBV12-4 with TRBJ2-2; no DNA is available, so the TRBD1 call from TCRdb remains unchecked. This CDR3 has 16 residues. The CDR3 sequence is CASRPPDRVPLGELFF.

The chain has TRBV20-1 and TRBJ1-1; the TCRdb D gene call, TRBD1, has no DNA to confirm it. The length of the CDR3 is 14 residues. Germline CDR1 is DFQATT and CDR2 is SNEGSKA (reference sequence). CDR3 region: CSARTPQGNTEAFF.

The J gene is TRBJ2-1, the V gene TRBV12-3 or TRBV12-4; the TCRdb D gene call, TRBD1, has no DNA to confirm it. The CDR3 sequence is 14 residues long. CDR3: CASSFQDRGGEQFF.

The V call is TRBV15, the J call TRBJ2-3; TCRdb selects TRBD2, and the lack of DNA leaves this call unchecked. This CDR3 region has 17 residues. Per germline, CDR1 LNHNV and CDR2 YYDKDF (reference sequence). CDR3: CATSGTIPRREPDTQYF.

CDR3 sequence: CASSDMTDSTDTQYF. This chain links TRBV6-1 with TRBJ2-3. Germline V CDR1 and CDR2: MNHNS, SASEGT. This CDR3 has 15 amino acids.

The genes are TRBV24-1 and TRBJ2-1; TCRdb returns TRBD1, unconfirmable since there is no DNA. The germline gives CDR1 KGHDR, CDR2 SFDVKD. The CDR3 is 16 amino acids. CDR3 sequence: CATSDTTGPSYNEQFF.